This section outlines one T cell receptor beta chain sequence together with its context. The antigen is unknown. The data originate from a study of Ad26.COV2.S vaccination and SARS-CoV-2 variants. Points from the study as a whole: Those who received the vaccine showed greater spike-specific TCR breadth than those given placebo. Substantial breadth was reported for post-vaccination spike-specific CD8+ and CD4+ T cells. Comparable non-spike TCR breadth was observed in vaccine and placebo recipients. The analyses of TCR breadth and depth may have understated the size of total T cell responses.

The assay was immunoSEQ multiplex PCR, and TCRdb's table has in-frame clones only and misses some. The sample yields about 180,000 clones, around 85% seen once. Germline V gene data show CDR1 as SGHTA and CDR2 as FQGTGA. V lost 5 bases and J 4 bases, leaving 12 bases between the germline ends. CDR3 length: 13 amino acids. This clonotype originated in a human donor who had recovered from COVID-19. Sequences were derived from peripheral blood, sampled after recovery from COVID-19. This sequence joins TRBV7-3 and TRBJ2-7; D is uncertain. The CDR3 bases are TGTGCCAGCAGCCCCCACCCTCGGTACGAGCAGTACTTC. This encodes CASSPHPRYEQYF.